This TCR beta chain is drawn from a study of vaccination effects on CD4 cells after COVID-19. As for the study in general: Post-vaccine draws lagged the second dose by a median of 72 days.

Sequenced by immunoSEQ multiplex PCR; TCRdb stores in-frame clones only, minus some. Altogether 30,000 to 35,000 clones are present, 74% being singletons, with the ten largest covering 15%. This clone was found a few times. What it binds is unknown. Germline CDR1 is LGHNA and CDR2 is YNFKEQ. The CDR3 is 15 amino acids. V lost 2 bases to trimming and J lost 0 bases, with 10 bases between them. The authors isolated CD4+ T cells after around 11 days of culture. It was two doses of either the BNT162b2 or mRNA-1273 vaccine that participants received. The J gene is TRBJ1-2, the V gene TRBV4-2; no reliable D call. Sequencing used CD4+ T cells from PBMCs cultured without peptide, obtained after COVID-19 vaccination. The sequence derives from a human donor who received a COVID-19 vaccine. The CDR3 protein is CASSQPGRANYGYTF. In DNA form, the CDR3 reads TGTGCCAGCAGCCAACCCGGACGAGCTAACTATGGCTACACCTTC.